Sequencing of this TCR beta chain was carried out in a study of human T cells and chemical hapten exposure. The CDR3 length is 17 residues. Germline V gene data show CDR1 as SGHKS and CDR2 as YYEKEE (reference sequence). After removal of 4 bases from V and 0 bases from J, the junction contained 7 bases not matched to a gene. Noted time point: patch test 2, 6 weeks after DPC sensitization. Documented treatment: therapeutic diphenylcyclopropenone sensitization with weekly scalp DPC. This clonotype was found a few times. MiXCR, applied by TCRdb to the RACE reads, yields one record per CDR3 protein. Among some 27,000 distinct CDR3 sequences listed, 7.5% to 10% were seen once.

Sequenced here: whole blood, sampled in connection with sensitization to the hapten diphenylcyclopropenone (DPC). This TCR came from a man aged 25-40 years with alopecia areata. Some clones in this sample may be carry-over from other donors' samples. The chain uses TRBV5-5 and TRBJ2-3, with 11 bases aligning to TRBD2. For the CDR3, the DNA is TGTGCCAGCAGCCCCCTTAGCGGGAGGGTTAGCACAGATACGCAGTATTTT. Residues: CASSPLSGRVSTDTQYF. The entire variable domain, with the rest obtained from reference TRBV5-5 and TRBJ2-3, is as follows: DAGVTQSPTHLIKTRGQQVTLRCSPISGHKSVSWYQQVLGQGPQFIFQYYEKEERGRGNFPDRFSARQFPNYSSELNVNALLLGDSALYLCASSPLSGRVSTDTQYFGPGTRLTVL.